These 26 T cell receptor beta chains came from one sample sequenced in a study of patients and donors after allogeneic stem cell transplantation. TCRdb redid the calling of the RT-PCR reads with MiXCR, one entry per CDR3 protein. Seen here are 900,000 to 1,000,000 distinct CDR3 sequences, 18% observed once, and the top ten hold roughly 6%. The sample comprised blood, either unsorted or a sorted T cell fraction (not recorded which). These receptors originate from a human donor who was either an allogeneic HSCT recipient or a stem cell or donor lymphocyte infusion donor (not recorded which). It is not recorded whose cells these are; they may come from a transplant donor.

The genes are TRBV24-1 and TRBJ2-1; tentative D call: TRBD1 (6 bases). V lost 0 bases to trimming and J lost 5 bases, with 19 bases between them. The germline V gene has CDR1 KGHDR and CDR2 SFDVKD. The CDR3 covers 18 residues. The chain's CDR3 is CATSDLPDRQAGNNEQFF. The DNA for the CDR3 is TGTGCCACCAGTGATTTGCCGGACAGACAGGCTGGCAACAATGAGCAGTTCTTC.

This clonotype was observed at least ten times. The chain combines TRBV29-1 with TRBJ1-1, with D perhaps matching TRBD1 (5 bases). CDR3 length equals 15 residues. V was shortened by 7 bases and J by 1 base, with 19 bases between the two germline ends. CDR1 and CDR2 (germline): SQVTM, ANQGSEA. As DNA, the CDR3 is TGCAGCGGAAAACCGGGACGGCGAACGAACACTGAAGCTTTCTTT. This translates into CSGKPGRRTNTEAFF. Together with reference TRBV29-1 and TRBJ1-1, the CDR3 gives the full variable domain: SAVISQKPSRDICQRGTSLTIQCQVDSQVTMMFWYRQQPGQSLTLIATANQGSEATYESGFVIDKFPISRPNLTFSTLTVSNMSPEDSSIYLCSGKPGRRTNTEAFFGQGTRLTVV.

The J gene is TRBJ2-2, the V gene TRBV9; possibly TRBD2 for D (5 bases). Deletions cut 4 bases from V and 6 bases from J, with 28 bases between. The CDR3 contains 19 residues. CDR1 SGDLS and CDR2 YYNGEE come from the germline V gene. This CDR3 reads CASSFGLRTARARAGELFF. CDR3 DNA sequence: TGTGCCAGCAGCTTTGGGCTTCGCACTGCTCGAGCGAGGGCCGGGGAGCTGTTTTTT.

This chain uses TRBV7-2 with TRBJ2-2, with 7 positions matching TRBD2. The CDR3 consists of 14 residues. V lost 4 bases and J lost 5; bases outside the gene matches: 4. Germline V gene sequence: CDR1 SGHTA, CDR2 FQGNSA. CDR3 sequence (DNA): TGTGCCAGCAGCTGGCTGCGGGGGACCGGGGAGCTGTTTTTT. This translates into CASSWLRGTGELFF.

This chain uses TRBV7-2 with TRBJ2-2; TRBD2 is a possible D gene (7 bases). Germline V gene sequence: CDR1 SGHTA, CDR2 FQGNSA. The CDR3 has 16 amino acids. Between the trimmed V and J ends, which lost 5 bases and 2 bases, there was a span of 15 bases. CDR3 coding DNA: TGTGCCAGCAGCCCCTGGGCGGGGGCTAACACCGGGGAGCTGTTTTTT. It yields the protein CASSPWAGANTGELFF.

This clonotype was counted a few times. The rearrangement uses TRBV5-6 and TRBJ1-5; D is possibly TRBD1 (5 bases). The V end was cut by 0 bases, the J end by 4 bases, with 14 bases between. The CDR3 has 16 amino acids. CDR1 is SGHDT and CDR2 is YYEEEE in the germline V gene. The CDR3 DNA reads as TGTGCCAGCAGCTTGGGCTCCGGGGCAAGAAATCAGCCCCAGCATTTT. It specifies CASSLGSGARNQPQHF.

The CDR3: CASSVMGTGLQAQHF. The DNA for the CDR3 is TGTGCCAGCAGTGTAATGGGGACAGGGTTACAGGCCCAGCATTTT. The chain carries TRBV6-1 and TRBJ1-5, with 9 bases fitting TRBD1. Unmatched junction bases numbered 12, after V lost 4 bases and J lost 11 bases. Germline lookup yields CDR1 MNHNS and CDR2 SASEGT. This CDR3 is built from 15 residues.

V usage is TRBV27 and J usage is TRBJ1-1; D is ambiguous. The CDR3 totals 14 residues. Trimming shortened V by 5 bases and J by 1 base, and 11 bases separated the two germline ends. In germline, CDR1 is MNHEY, CDR2 SMNVEV (reference sequence). The CDR3 bases are TGTGCCAGCAGTAGGGCGGCGAAGAACACTGAAGCTTTCTTT. Its protein is CASSRAAKNTEAFF.

The chain carries TRBV6-1 and TRBJ1-1; 9 bases match TRBD1. This CDR3 has 15 residues. The trim removed 6 bases at V and 4 bases at J, leaving 9 bases unmatched. Per germline, CDR1 MNHNS and CDR2 SASEGT. The chain's CDR3 is CASSPMTGGSTEAFF. The CDR3 nucleotides read TGTGCCAGCAGCCCCATGACAGGGGGAAGCACTGAAGCTTTCTTT.

This clonotype was detected a few times. The chain joins TRBV20-1 to TRBJ2-1; TRBD2 matches 8 bases. Trimming took 6 bases from V and 0 from J; bases not matched to a gene: 4. Germline V gives CDR1 DFQATT, CDR2 SNEGSKA (reference sequence). The CDR3 is 14 residues long. Here the CDR3 reads CSAESGSSYNEQFF. CDR3 sequence (DNA): TGCAGTGCCGAAAGCGGGAGCTCCTACAATGAGCAGTTCTTC.

In DNA form, the CDR3 reads TGTGCCATCAGTGACGAGGACAGATACTACGAGCAGTACTTC. It specifies CAISDEDRYYEQYF. The chain combines TRBV10-3 with TRBJ2-7; D possibly corresponds to TRBD1 (6 bases). The CDR3 has 14 amino acids. The germline V and J ends were trimmed by 3 bases and 3 bases, with 12 bases remaining between them. Germline CDR1 reads ENHRY; CDR2 reads SYGVKD.

This chain links TRBV11-3 with TRBJ2-1, with 9 bases matching TRBD2. Trimming at V came to 1 base and at J to 7 bases, leaving 8 bases not matched to a gene. From germline, CDR1 is SGHNT and CDR2 YENEEA. The CDR3 extends over 16 amino acids. CDR3 residues: CASSLGGLAGRNEQFF. Here the CDR3 DNA reads TGTGCCAGCAGCTTAGGAGGTCTAGCGGGGCGGAATGAGCAGTTCTTC.

This CDR3 reads CSASSGGRNEQFF. The DNA for the CDR3 is TGCAGTGCTAGCAGTGGTGGGCGGAATGAGCAGTTCTTC. The chain employs TRBV20-1 and TRBJ2-1; D not certain. Germline values: CDR1 DFQATT, CDR2 SNEGSKA (reference sequence). The CDR3 length is 13 residues. V gave up 3 bases and J gave up 7 bases, with 13 bases separating them.

V is TRBV7-2 and J is TRBJ2-3; possible D gene TRBD2, 7 bases. Germline-derived CDR1 and CDR2 are SGHTA and FQGNSA. V lost 5 bases and J 6 bases, leaving 12 bases between the germline ends. This CDR3 has 13 residues. The CDR3, as DNA: TGTGCCAGCAGCCACGGGGGGCCTGATACGCAGTATTTT. Encoded protein: CASSHGGPDTQYF.

This clonotype appeared a few times. V usage is TRBV14 and J usage is TRBJ2-2, with 8 bases lining up with TRBD1. The CDR3 has 15 amino acids. V lost 2 bases to trimming and J lost 5 bases; unmatched junction nucleotides: 4. The germline CDR1 and CDR2 sequences are SGHDN and FVKESK. The CDR3 coding sequence is TGTGCCAGCAGCCAACGGGACAGGCCTACCGGGGAGCTGTTTTTT. This codes for CASSQRDRPTGELFF.

This clonotype was seen ten or more times. The chain employs TRBV24-1 and TRBJ2-6; D remains unclear. The CDR3 is made up of 13 amino acids. Trimming shortened V by 10 bases and J by 2 bases, and 8 bases separated the two germline ends. Germline CDR1 KGHDR, CDR2 SFDVKD. The CDR3 spells CATLVPGANVLTF. The DNA of the CDR3 is TGTGCCACTCTTGTTCCTGGGGCCAACGTCCTGACTTTC.

This clonotype occurred a few times. This rearrangement joins TRBV24-1 to TRBJ2-7; D may be TRBD1 (6 bases). This CDR3 contains 15 residues. Trimming removed 3 bases at V and 1 base at J, with 12 bases between. The germline V gene has CDR1 KGHDR and CDR2 SFDVKD. Here the CDR3 DNA reads TGTGCCACCAGTGATCTTTACGGACAGTCCTACGAGCAGTACTTC. Its protein product is CATSDLYGQSYEQYF.

This clonotype has at least ten counts. This chain connects TRBV12-3 or TRBV12-4 to TRBJ1-2; 9 positions match TRBD1. CDR3 length: 14 residues. Trimming at V came to 2 bases and at J to 7 bases, leaving 5 bases not matched to a gene. CDR3 nucleotides: TGTGCCAGCAGTTTATCCGGGACAGGGTCTGGCTACACCTTC. This translates into CASSLSGTGSGYTF.

V usage is TRBV20-1 and J usage is TRBJ2-5, with 10 positions matching TRBD2. Trimming took 5 bases from V and 4 from J; bases not matched to a gene: 4. This CDR3 is 13 amino acids long. CDR1 is DFQATT and CDR2 is SNEGSKA in the germline V gene (reference sequence). The CDR3 is CSAHSGGRETQYF. The CDR3 coding sequence is TGCAGTGCTCATAGCGGGGGGCGAGAGACCCAGTACTTC.

Only a few counts were recorded for this clonotype. V and J are TRBV4-2 and TRBJ1-6, with D perhaps TRBD1 (5 bases). With 0 bases removed from V and 1 base from J, the gap between germline ends came to 16 bases. Per the germline V gene, CDR1 is LGHNA and CDR2 is YNFKEQ. This CDR3 contains 19 residues. CDR3: CASSQDPLQGGSYNSPLHF. DNA of the CDR3: TGTGCCAGCAGCCAAGATCCGTTGCAGGGAGGATCCTATAATTCACCCCTCCACTTT.

The chain employs TRBV7-6 and TRBJ2-7; the match to TRBD1 covers 7 bases. The CDR3 is made up of 14 amino acids. The V gene end was trimmed by 0 bases and the J gene end by 6 bases; junction bases not matched to a gene: 5. Looked up from germline, CDR1 is SGHVS and CDR2 is FNYEAQ. Written as DNA, the CDR3 is TGTGCCAGCAGCTTAGCTACAGGGGCGAGCGAGCAGTACTTC. Translated: CASSLATGASEQYF. The variable domain in full, completed from reference TRBV7-6 and TRBJ2-7, reads GAGVSQSPRYKVTKRGQDVALRCDPISGHVSLYWYRQALGQGPEFLTYFNYEAQQDKSGLPNDRFSAERPEGSISTLTIQRTEQRDSAMYRCASSLATGASEQYFGPGTRLTVT.

This clonotype came up a few times. The chain links TRBV24-1 to TRBJ2-7; D is possibly TRBD1 (5 bases). Germline V gives CDR1 KGHDR, CDR2 SFDVKD. V gave up 4 bases and J gave up 6 bases, with 6 bases separating them. This CDR3 is built from 11 residues. For the CDR3, the DNA is TGTGCCACCAGTGAAAGGGGCGAGCAGTACTTC. It encodes CATSERGEQYF.

This clonotype was detected a few times. The chain carries TRBV2 and TRBJ1-5; D is possibly TRBD1 (5 bases). V lost 4 bases to trimming and J lost 3 bases, with 10 bases between them. The CDR3 length is 14 residues. Germline V CDR1 and CDR2: SNHLY, FYNNEI. The CDR3: CASSGQGYNQPQHF. The CDR3 DNA reads as TGTGCCAGCAGTGGTCAGGGCTACAATCAGCCCCAGCATTTT.

There are many counts of this clonotype. The chain recombines TRBV10-3 with TRBJ1-1; 8 positions match TRBD1. This CDR3 contains 12 residues. Germline-derived CDR1 and CDR2 are ENHRY and SYGVKD. Unmatched junction bases numbered 2, after V lost 10 bases and J lost 1 base. CDR3 region: CATGQGNTEAFF. As DNA, the CDR3 is TGTGCCACCGGACAGGGGAACACTGAAGCTTTCTTT.

This clonotype has just a few counts. CDR3 sequence: CSVGGALNTEAFF. CDR3 coding DNA: TGCAGCGTGGGAGGGGCCCTCAACACTGAAGCTTTCTTT. The chain uses TRBV29-1 and TRBJ1-1; D might be TRBD1 (5 bases). V lost 6 bases and J lost 2, with 13 bases in between. Germline V gene lookup returns CDR1 SQVTM and CDR2 ANQGSEA. The CDR3 loop spans 13 amino acids. The whole variable domain, filled in from reference TRBV29-1 and TRBJ1-1, reads SAVISQKPSRDICQRGTSLTIQCQVDSQVTMMFWYRQQPGQSLTLIATANQGSEATYESGFVIDKFPISRPNLTFSTLTVSNMSPEDSSIYLCSVGGALNTEAFFGQGTRLTVV.

This clonotype was observed a few times. The chain recombines TRBV24-1 with TRBJ2-2; D is uncertain. This CDR3 spans 14 amino acids. V shed 6 bases and J shed 4 bases, with 11 bases lying between them. Germline V gene data show CDR1 as KGHDR and CDR2 as SFDVKD. CDR3 residues: CATSRSGSTGELFF. The DNA for the CDR3 is TGTGCCACCAGTCGGTCAGGTAGCACCGGGGAGCTGTTTTTT.